A selection of T cell receptor beta chains follows, all from one sample in a study of T cell responses to AZD1222 COVID-19 vaccine. Only in-frame clones appear in the TCRdb table, and some are missing; sequencing was by immunoSEQ multiplex PCR. The data show 40,000 to 60,000 clones, 80% to 90% seen once. The sample consisted of peripheral blood, taken 28 days after the second AZD1222 dose. These receptor sequences come from an adult who received the AZD1222 COVID-19 vaccine. Both conserved end residues are part of each CDR3. Not all rows give a size; the values are once, few, many and, for expanded clones, a class.

CSVEGGTNDYGYTF	TRBV29-1	TRBJ1-2	.
CASSLGTILDGNSPLHF	TRBV5-8	TRBJ1-6	.
CASSQILLPVNNEQFF	TRBV14	TRBJ2-1	.
CASSFTARRGRAFF	TRBV28	TRBJ1-1	.
CASSAHAGTDTQYF	TRBV7-2	TRBJ2-3	.
CATSGHPNTEAFF	TRBV24-1	TRBJ1-1	.
CSAKGGGGYTF	TRBV20-1	TRBJ1-2	.
CASSLNAGGEEQYF	TRBV7-2	TRBJ2-7	.
CASSLIGGVAGVADTQYF	TRBV9	TRBJ2-3	once
CASPPLGPGGEETQYF	TRBV9	TRBJ2-5	.
CASSLASGNEQFF	TRBV28	TRBJ2-1	.
CASSIWSTQPQHF	TRBV19	TRBJ1-5	.
CASSPPGGQYYGYTF	TRBV13	TRBJ1-2	.
CASSATYGEGNTEAFF	TRBV28	TRBJ1-1	once
CAIRTTGVNTGELFF	TRBV10-3	TRBJ2-2	.
CASSVQGFGNQPQHF	TRBV5-6	TRBJ1-5	.
CASSSNPRDFSHEQFF	TRBV21-1	TRBJ2-1	.
CASSYKQGRTEAFF	TRBV5-4	TRBJ1-1	.
CASSLVRGSETQYF	TRBV7-2	TRBJ2-5	.
CASSQVASGYDHNEQFF	TRBV4-2	TRBJ2-1	.
CASSSGTGFNSPLHF	TRBV5-1	TRBJ1-6	.
CASSPLSDYYNEQFF	TRBV5-4	TRBJ2-1	.
CASSDGPYNEQFF	TRBV10-2	TRBJ2-1	.
CASSIEDRASEAFF	TRBV19	TRBJ1-1	.
CASRNLGLENEQYF	TRBV5-1	TRBJ2-7	.
CASSQDLLQDSQYTYGYTF	TRBV4-3	TRBJ1-2	.
CASSLSLAGGDTQYF	TRBV7-2	TRBJ2-3	.
CASSAGLAELIQYF	TRBV5-4	TRBJ2-4	.
CASSYSFLGLYEQYF	TRBV6-5	TRBJ2-7	.
CASSGVETQYF	TRBV11-3	TRBJ2-5	few
CASSLLAGDEQYF	TRBV7-3	TRBJ2-7	.
CASSSETGANTGELFF	TRBV6-5	TRBJ2-2	.
CASSSGPRNGYTF	TRBV25-1	TRBJ1-2	.
CASSEWGGSSGNTIYF	TRBV25-1	TRBJ1-3	once
CASRPGPGGPLHF	TRBV28	TRBJ1-6	.
CASSFSGGGTGELFF	TRBV19	TRBJ2-2	.
CACGGRGSNEQFF	TRBV6-5	TRBJ2-1	.
CAWNSGNTIYF	TRBV30	TRBJ1-3	.
CASSGFYEQYF	TRBV12-3/TRBV12-4	TRBJ2-7	.
CASSLGTGALYEQYF	TRBV28	TRBJ2-7	.
CASSSSTSVYF	TRBV6-5	TRBJ2-7	.
CASGLASVPSTDTQYF	TRBV12-5	TRBJ2-3	.
CASSPVPGQGKGANEKLFF	TRBV28	TRBJ1-4	.
CASSSLTPAAFF	TRBV7-9	TRBJ1-1	.
CASRWTGTYEQYF	TRBV28	TRBJ2-7	.
CASSTGVNTGELFF	TRBV11-3	TRBJ2-2	.
CASTQGLNTEAFF	TRBV11-3	TRBJ1-1	.
CASSLNGRDTEAFF	TRBV28	TRBJ1-1	once
CASSLSSYNSPLHF	TRBV3-1/TRBV3-2	TRBJ1-6	once
CASSTHEAGNYGYTF	TRBV7-9	TRBJ1-2	.
CASTGTSGRRETQYF	TRBV2	TRBJ2-5	.
CASSSRVGGIYEQYF	TRBV19	TRBJ2-7	.
CASSQAGRRLTDTQYF	TRBV3-1/TRBV3-2	TRBJ2-3	.